This TCR beta chain comes out of a study of cytomegalovirus exposure and HLA in healthy donors. Study conclusions and caveats: The investigators catalogued 150 to 200 TCR beta chains as cytomegalovirus-associated. When the data were analyzed later, several of the most significant clusters appeared to be linked to common viral pathogens. Reportedly, fewer N-insertions than the approximately 610-donor mean appeared in an Asian-associated ancestry cluster in a later analysis.

PCR employed 60 Vbeta and 13 Jbeta primers. Profiling relied on immunoSEQ multiplex PCR, and the TCRdb table lists in-frame clones only, not all of them. This table holds about 130,000 clones, about a sixth found once. Notes on this clone: Its specificity is unknown.

Losses at the gene ends were 3 bases for V and 4 bases for J; bases not matched to a gene: 7. The CDR3 loop spans 15 amino acids. Germline V gives CDR1 LNHDA, CDR2 SQIVND (reference sequence). The sample taken for sequencing was PBMCs. The V and J genes are TRBV19 and TRBJ1-2, with 8 bases aligning to TRBD1. The clonotype was recovered from a female donor in good health and CMV-seropositive. The DNA for the CDR3 is TGTGCCAGTAGTATCGGCCAGGGGGCCGGCTATGGCTACACCTTC. As protein: CASSIGQGAGYGYTF.